This TCR beta chain is drawn from a study of T cells in Graves' hyperthyroidism and ophthalmopathy. TCR beta CDR3 regions were amplified from RNA transcripts. In the first-round RT-PCR of the TCR CDR3, the HTBI primer set was used. TCRdb re-analysed the multiplex PCR reads in MiXCR, keeping a single row per CDR3 protein. This sample has under 800,000 distinct CDR3 sequences, with 11% to 15% found just once. Germline CDR1 is SGHRS and CDR2 is YFSETQ. The CDR3 contains 15 residues. V lost 3 bases, J lost 4 bases, and 15 bases lay in between. This clonotype occurred a few times. The rearrangement links TRBV5-1 to TRBJ2-3, with D tentatively TRBD2 (6 bases). The sample comprised blood. The sequence was obtained from a young woman with Graves' hyperthyroidism. Here the CDR3 reads CASSYLGGSADTQYF. The CDR3 coding sequence is TGCGCCAGCAGCTACCTTGGGGGGAGTGCAGATACGCAGTATTTT.